Each of the 32 T cell receptor beta chains below was sequenced from the same sample in a study of graft-versus-host responses after intestinal transplantation. Measured with immunoSEQ multiplex PCR; TCRdb has only the in-frame clones, and not every one. Here the sample spans approximately 89,000 clones, approximately 92% being singletons. Sequencing used PBMCs, obtained 450 to 480 days after intestinal transplant. These receptors were obtained from a human patient who received an intestinal transplant, so some T cells may come from the graft donor.

The chain has TRBV7-9 and TRBJ1-6; D is unresolved. The germline CDR1 and CDR2 sequences are SEHNR and FQNEAQ (reference sequence). Trimming removed 0 bases at V and 3 bases at J, with 9 bases between. The CDR3 contains 16 residues. CDR3 protein: CASSLASGSYNSPLHF. Written as DNA, the CDR3 is TGTGCCAGCAGCTTAGCGAGTGGTAGCTATAATTCACCCCTCCACTTT.

The genes are TRBV7-6 and TRBJ2-7; tentatively, D is TRBD1 or TRBD2 (6 bases each). Germline CDR1 is SGHVS and CDR2 is FNYEAQ. CDR3 length: 13 residues. V dropped 5 bases and J dropped 5 bases, with 13 bases sitting between them. The CDR3 loop reads CASSAIRGDEQYF. CDR3 in DNA: TGTGCCAGCAGCGCCATTAGGGGGGACGAGCAGTACTTC.

This chain joins TRBV12-5 and TRBJ2-7; 9 bases match TRBD1. The CDR3 contains 14 residues. The V segment lost 2 bases and the J segment 5 bases; nucleotides outside the gene matches: 4. Looked up from germline, CDR1 is LGHNT and CDR2 is FRNRAP. The chain's CDR3 is CASGLKGQGHEQYF. The CDR3 nucleotides are TGTGCTAGTGGTTTGAAGGGACAGGGCCACGAGCAGTACTTC.

This chain uses TRBV2 with TRBJ2-2, with 8 bases that match TRBD1. V trimming: 7 bases; J trimming: 1 base; junction bases outside the gene matches: 2. The germline gives CDR1 SNHLY, CDR2 FYNNEI. The length of the CDR3 is 14 residues. In nucleotides, the CDR3 is TGTGCCAGCATACAGGGGGAGAACACCGGGGAGCTGTTTTTT. As protein: CASIQGENTGELFF.

The gene calls are TRBV28 and TRBJ2-3; D is perhaps TRBD1 (6 bases). V lost 3 bases, J lost 6 bases, and 16 bases lay in between. This CDR3 region has 15 residues. CDR1 is MDHEN, CDR2 SYDVKM, per germline. The CDR3 DNA reads TGTGCCAGCAGTTTGGGTGTTGGGGGCGTGGATACGCAGTATTTT. Translated: CASSLGVGGVDTQYF.

The chain recombines TRBV10-3 with TRBJ2-7; no definite D call. CDR3 length: 13 amino acids. The V gene lost 4 bases and the J gene lost 1 base, with 8 bases spanning the gap. Germline V lookup: CDR1 ENHRY, CDR2 SYGVKD. CDR3 loop: CAISGPLSYEQYF. CDR3 sequence (DNA): TGTGCCATCAGTGGACCACTATCCTACGAGCAGTACTTC.

V gene TRBV7-9 combines with J gene TRBJ1-1; D is uncertain. The V gene lost 1 base and the J gene lost 0 bases, with 9 bases spanning the gap. Germline V CDR1 and CDR2: SEHNR, FQNEAQ (reference sequence). The CDR3 length is 15 residues. The CDR3 sequence: CASSLGVPMNTEAFF. The CDR3 region has the DNA TGTGCCAGCAGCTTAGGTGTCCCCATGAACACTGAAGCTTTCTTT. Complete variable domain (other parts from reference TRBV7-9 and TRBJ1-1): DTGVSQNPRHKITKRGQNVTFRCDPISEHNRLYWYRQTLGQGPEFLTYFQNEAQLEKSRLLSDRFSAERPKGSFSTLEIQRTEQGDSAMYLCASSLGVPMNTEAFFGQGTRLTVV.

J is TRBJ2-2 and V is TRBV5-1, with D perhaps given as TRBD1 or TRBD2 (5 bases each). The CDR3 loop spans 13 amino acids. The ends were cut back, 4 bases at V and 6 bases at J, with 10 bases in the middle. In germline, CDR1 is SGHRS, CDR2 YFSETQ. DNA for the CDR3: TGCGCCAGCAGCCCGAGGGACCCCGGGGAGCTGTTTTTT. This sequence encodes CASSPRDPGELFF.

The rearrangement links TRBV19 to TRBJ1-5; D remains ambiguous. The germline gives CDR1 LNHDA, CDR2 SQIVND (reference sequence). The ends were cut back, 3 bases at V and 2 bases at J, with 11 bases in the middle. The CDR3 sequence is 15 residues long. The CDR3 reads CASSIDFGRNQPQHF. DNA of the CDR3: TGTGCCAGTAGTATCGATTTCGGGCGCAATCAGCCCCAGCATTTT.

This clone was seen a handful of times. Other DNA sequences in this sample translate to the same CDR3. This rearrangement joins TRBV6-5 to TRBJ1-5; the D is unclear. The CDR3 is made up of 13 amino acids. CDR1 is MNHEY and CDR2 is SVGAGI in the germline V gene. Trimming removed 0 bases from V and 4 bases from J, with 4 bases in between. CDR3 residues: CASSYSRNQPQHF. The CDR3, as DNA: TGTGCCAGCAGTTACTCCAGGAATCAGCCCCAGCATTTT.

This chain connects TRBV10-3 to TRBJ2-5, with D possibly TRBD2 on 6 matching bases. The CDR3 contains 13 residues. Between the trimmed V and J ends, which lost 6 bases and 2 bases, there was a span of 10 bases. The V gene's germline CDR1 is ENHRY and CDR2 SYGVKD. CDR3 in DNA: TGTGCCATCAGGGACTACTCACAAGAGACCCAGTACTTC. Translated: CAIRDYSQETQYF.

In its sample, this clone was seen once. The chain carries TRBV2 and TRBJ2-1; D perhaps matches TRBD2 (6 bases). From germline, CDR1 is SNHLY and CDR2 FYNNEI. The CDR3 consists of 14 residues. With 6 bases removed from V and 2 bases from J, the gap between germline ends came to 11 bases. The CDR3 sequence is CASRLGGAYNEQFF. DNA for the CDR3: TGTGCCAGCAGACTAGGAGGGGCCTACAATGAGCAGTTCTTC. Variable domain in full (rest from reference TRBV2 and TRBJ2-1): EPEVTQTPSHQVTQMGQEVILRCVPISNHLYFYWYRQILGQKVEFLVSFYNNEISEKSEIFDDQFSVERPDGSNFTLKIRSTKLEDSAMYFCASRLGGAYNEQFFGPGTRLTVL.

The chain uses TRBV6-1 and TRBJ2-1, with D unclear. The CDR3 sequence is 11 residues long. Trimming shortened V by 6 bases and J by 10 bases, and 10 bases separated the two germline ends. The germline V gene has CDR1 MNHNS and CDR2 SASEGT. The DNA of the CDR3 is TGTGCCAGCAGGATCGCACGGGAGCAGTTCTTC. It encodes CASRIAREQFF.

V is TRBV6-5 and J is TRBJ2-7; 8 nucleotides align to TRBD1. The CDR3 contains 14 residues. The germline gives CDR1 MNHEY, CDR2 SVGAGI. With 6 bases clipped from V and 5 bases from J, the junction kept 9 bases outside the gene matches. CDR3: CASSRRTGLNEQYF. CDR3 DNA: TGTGCCAGCAGCCGACGGACAGGGCTAAACGAGCAGTACTTC.

The J gene is TRBJ1-6, the V gene TRBV6-1, with unresolved D. The CDR3 sequence is 15 residues long. V lost 3 bases and J 5 bases, leaving 11 bases between the germline ends. Germline V CDR1 and CDR2: MNHNS, SASEGT. CDR3 sequence (DNA): TGTGCCAGCAGTGAGAAGGCAGTTAATAATTCACCCCTCCACTTT. Encoded protein: CASSEKAVNNSPLHF.

The chain has TRBV9 and TRBJ2-6, with D possibly being TRBD1 or TRBD2 (5 bases each). The CDR3 consists of 18 residues. The germline CDR1 and CDR2 sequences are SGDLS and YYNGEE. Trimming took 6 bases from V and 1 from J, leaving 20 bases between them. The CDR3 loop reads CASTTNPGRRSGANVLTF. The DNA of the CDR3 is TGTGCCAGCACCACCAATCCGGGACGTAGATCTGGGGCCAACGTCCTGACTTTC.

The chain carries TRBV6-5 and TRBJ1-2; D is possibly TRBD1 (5 bases). The germline V gene has CDR1 MNHEY and CDR2 SVGAGI. The V end lost 5 bases, the J end lost 3 bases, and 10 bases lay between the germline ends. This CDR3 contains 13 residues. CDR3 nucleotides: TGTGCCAGCAGTCGGGACCGGTACTATGGCTACACCTTC. It is translated as CASSRDRYYGYTF.

The chain recombines TRBV4-1 with TRBJ1-6, with no clear D. The CDR3 totals 15 residues. The ends were cut back, 1 base at V and 5 bases at J, with 9 bases in the middle. Germline V gene sequence: CDR1 MGHRA, CDR2 YSYEKL. The CDR3 loop is CASSQGRTNNSPLHF. DNA for the CDR3: TGCGCCAGCAGCCAAGGGAGGACCAATAATTCACCCCTCCACTTT.

V and J are TRBV6-5 and TRBJ2-5; D possibly matches TRBD1 or TRBD2 (5 bases each). With the DNA end fitting TRBJ2-7 better, the J assignment may be wrong. The CDR3 runs to 14 residues. CDR1 is MNHEY, CDR2 SVGAGI, per germline. CDR3 sequence reads: CASSYSTGRYEQYF. CDR3 DNA sequence: TGTGCCAGCAGTTACTCTACGGGGCGCTACGAGCAGTACTTC.

The V call is TRBV2, the J call TRBJ2-1, with D possibly matching TRBD2 (5 bases). CDR1 and CDR2 (germline): SNHLY, FYNNEI. Trimming shortened V by 2 bases and J by 12 bases, and 14 bases separated the two germline ends. The CDR3 spans 13 residues. CDR3 DNA: TGTGCCAGCAGTGAACTTGGCGGGTCGTGGCAGTTCTTC. Translating gives CASSELGGSWQFF.

The J gene is TRBJ1-5, the V gene TRBV6-5; 7 bases align to TRBD1. The CDR3 contains 15 residues. J gave up 2 bases and V 0 bases, and 1 base lay outside the gene matches. The germline CDR1 and CDR2 sequences are MNHEY and SVGAGI. DNA for the CDR3: TGTGCCAGCAGTTACTCCGACAGGGGCAATCAGCCCCAGCATTTT. Amino acids: CASSYSDRGNQPQHF.

The chain couples TRBV18 to TRBJ2-2; no reliable D call. Germline values: CDR1 KGHSH, CDR2 LQKENI. The CDR3 runs 13 residues. V was pared by 5 bases and J by 5 bases, with 9 bases between. CDR3 amino acids: CASSSDRTGELFF. The CDR3 bases are TGTGCCAGCTCATCGGACCGGACCGGGGAGCTGTTTTTT.

The rearrangement uses TRBV5-1 and TRBJ2-3; possible D gene TRBD1, 6 bases. CDR1 and CDR2 from the germline V gene are SGHRS and YFSETQ. V was shortened by 1 base and J by 4 bases, with 10 bases between the two germline ends. The CDR3 is made up of 14 amino acids. In DNA form, the CDR3 reads TGCGCCAGCAGCTTGTTCAGGGGCCCAGATACGCAGTATTTT. Translating it yields CASSLFRGPDTQYF.

V and J are TRBV5-5 and TRBJ1-6; no definite D call. V lost 0 bases to trimming and J lost 0 bases, with 10 bases between them. The length of the CDR3 is 17 residues. From germline, CDR1 is SGHKS and CDR2 YYEKEE (reference sequence). CDR3 DNA: TGTGCCAGCAGCTTGGATTCCCTTAACTCCTATAATTCACCCCTCCACTTT. Amino acids: CASSLDSLNSYNSPLHF.

V is TRBV7-9 and J is TRBJ1-2; maybe TRBD1 (5 bases). CDR3 length: 16 residues. Germline-derived CDR1 and CDR2 are SEHNR and FQNEAQ (reference sequence). The V end lost 5 bases, the J end lost 0 bases, and 16 bases lay between the germline ends. CDR3 DNA sequence: TGTGCCAGCAGCCAACCTAGGGCAGGGACTAACTATGGCTACACCTTC. It encodes CASSQPRAGTNYGYTF.

This chain uses TRBV27 with TRBJ2-1; D is unclear. The CDR3 runs to 11 residues. Trimming cost V 2 bases and J 10 bases, with 6 bases left between them. Germline V gene sequence: CDR1 MNHEY, CDR2 SMNVEV (reference sequence). CDR3 sequence: CASSLVGEQFF. As DNA, the CDR3 is TGTGCCAGCAGTTTAGTGGGAGAGCAGTTCTTC.

The rearrangement uses TRBV4-1 and TRBJ1-2; D unclear. V shed 6 bases and J shed 1 base, with 9 bases lying between them. Germline CDR1 MGHRA, CDR2 YSYEKL. This CDR3 contains 13 residues. CDR3 region: CASREGLNYGYTF. In DNA, the CDR3 is TGCGCCAGCAGAGAAGGCCTTAACTATGGCTACACCTTC.

V and J are TRBV6-5 and TRBJ1-6; D unresolved. This CDR3 has 13 amino acids. V lost 2 bases to trimming and J lost 9 bases, with 8 bases between them. CDR1 MNHEY and CDR2 SVGAGI come from the germline V gene. CDR3 loop: CASSYGAASPLHF. CDR3 DNA sequence: TGTGCCAGCAGTTACGGCGCAGCTTCACCCCTCCACTTT.

This sequence joins TRBV5-1 and TRBJ1-2; D remains unclear. Between the trimmed V and J ends, which lost 4 bases and 0 bases, there was a span of 16 bases. This CDR3 spans 16 amino acids. CDR1 SGHRS and CDR2 YFSETQ come from the germline V gene. The DNA for the CDR3 is TGCGCCAGCAGCCTGGAGGGAGGTGGGACTAACTATGGCTACACCTTC. Its protein product is CASSLEGGGTNYGYTF.

The CDR3 sequence: CASSEVGFGELFF. CDR3 coding DNA: TGTGCCAGCAGTGAAGTGGGATTTGGGGAACTGTTTTTT. V is TRBV2 and J is TRBJ1-4, with D unclear. In germline, CDR1 is SNHLY, CDR2 FYNNEI. V lost 1 base and J 12 bases, leaving 12 bases between the germline ends. CDR3 length: 13 residues.

The chain couples TRBV13 to TRBJ2-7, with D perhaps matching TRBD1 (6 bases). The V gene's germline CDR1 is PRHDT and CDR2 FYEKMQ (reference sequence). Trimming took off 3 bases at V and 7 bases at J, with 16 bases between the two ends. CDR3 size: 14 residues. Written as DNA, the CDR3 is TGTGCCAGCAGCTTTACCCTCAGGGGATGGGAGCAGTACTTC. It codes for CASSFTLRGWEQYF.

V and J are TRBV9 and TRBJ2-7; 11 bases agree with TRBD2. Germline CDR1 and CDR2: SGDLS and YYNGEE. Trimming cost V 2 bases and J 7 bases; bases outside gene matches: 5. This CDR3 is 14 amino acids long. CDR3 region: CASSVSGGALEQYF. In DNA, the CDR3 is TGTGCCAGCAGCGTTAGCGGGGGGGCCCTTGAGCAGTACTTC.